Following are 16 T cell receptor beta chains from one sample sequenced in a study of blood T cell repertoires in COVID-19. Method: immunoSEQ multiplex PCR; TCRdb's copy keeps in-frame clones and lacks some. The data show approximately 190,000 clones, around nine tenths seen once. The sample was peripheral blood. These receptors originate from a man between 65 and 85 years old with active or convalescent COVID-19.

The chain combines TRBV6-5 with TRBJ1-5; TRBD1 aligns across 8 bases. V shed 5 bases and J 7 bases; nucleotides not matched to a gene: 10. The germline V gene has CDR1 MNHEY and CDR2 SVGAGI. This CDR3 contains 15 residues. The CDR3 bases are TGTGCCAGCAGTACCCAGCAGGGGGCAGGACAGCCCCAGCATTTT. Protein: CASSTQQGAGQPQHF.

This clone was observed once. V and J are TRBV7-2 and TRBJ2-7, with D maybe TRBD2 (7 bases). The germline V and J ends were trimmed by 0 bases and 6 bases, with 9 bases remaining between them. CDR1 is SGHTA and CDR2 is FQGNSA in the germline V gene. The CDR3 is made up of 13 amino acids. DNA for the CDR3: TGTGCCAGCAGCTTAGCCGGGGGGCTCGAGCAGTACTTC. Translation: CASSLAGGLEQYF.

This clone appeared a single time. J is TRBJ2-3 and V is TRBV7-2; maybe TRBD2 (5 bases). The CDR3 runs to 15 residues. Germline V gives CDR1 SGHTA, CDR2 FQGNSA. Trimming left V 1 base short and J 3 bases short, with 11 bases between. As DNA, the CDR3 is TGTGCCAGCAGCTTAGACGGAGGCCGGACAGATACGCAGTATTTT. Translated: CASSLDGGRTDTQYF.

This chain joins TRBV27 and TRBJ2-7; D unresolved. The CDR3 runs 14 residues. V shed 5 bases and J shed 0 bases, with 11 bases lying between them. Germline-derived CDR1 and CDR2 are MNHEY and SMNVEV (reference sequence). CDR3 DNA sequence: TGTGCCAGCAGTAGCCAGGAACGCTCCTACGAGCAGTACTTC. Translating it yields CASSSQERSYEQYF.

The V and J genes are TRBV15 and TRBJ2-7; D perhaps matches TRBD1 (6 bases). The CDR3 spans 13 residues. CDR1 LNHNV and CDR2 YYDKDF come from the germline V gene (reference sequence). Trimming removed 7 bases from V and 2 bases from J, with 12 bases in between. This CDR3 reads CATKGHPTYEQYF. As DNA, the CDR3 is TGTGCCACCAAGGGACATCCCACCTACGAGCAGTACTTC.

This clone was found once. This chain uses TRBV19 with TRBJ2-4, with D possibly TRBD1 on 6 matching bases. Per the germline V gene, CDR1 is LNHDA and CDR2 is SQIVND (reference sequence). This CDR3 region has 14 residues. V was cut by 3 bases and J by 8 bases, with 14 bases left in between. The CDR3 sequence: CASSMFRGSDIQYF. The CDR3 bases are TGTGCCAGTAGTATGTTCAGGGGCAGTGACATTCAGTACTTC.

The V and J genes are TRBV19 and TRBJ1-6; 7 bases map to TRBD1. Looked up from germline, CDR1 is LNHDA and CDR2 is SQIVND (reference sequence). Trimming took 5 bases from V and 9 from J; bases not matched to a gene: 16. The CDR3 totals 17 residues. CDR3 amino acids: CASSPLPGQRLGSPLHF. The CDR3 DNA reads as TGTGCCAGTAGTCCCCTTCCGGGACAGCGCCTCGGTTCACCCCTCCACTTT.

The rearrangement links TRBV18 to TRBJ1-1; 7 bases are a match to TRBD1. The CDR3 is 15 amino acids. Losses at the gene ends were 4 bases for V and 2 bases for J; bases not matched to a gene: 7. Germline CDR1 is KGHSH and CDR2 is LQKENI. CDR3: CASSRKTGSNTEAFF. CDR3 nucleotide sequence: TGTGCCAGCTCACGCAAGACAGGGAGTAACACTGAAGCTTTCTTT. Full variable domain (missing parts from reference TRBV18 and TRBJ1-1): NAGVMQNPRHLVRRRGQEARLRCSPMKGHSHVYWYRQLPEEGLKFMVYLQKENIIDESGMPKERFSAEFPKEGPSILRIQQVVRGDSAAYFCASSRKTGSNTEAFFGQGTRLTVV.

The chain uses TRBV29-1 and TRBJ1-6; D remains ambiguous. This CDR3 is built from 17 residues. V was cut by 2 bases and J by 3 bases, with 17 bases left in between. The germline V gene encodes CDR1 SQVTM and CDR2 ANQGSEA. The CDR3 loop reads CSVELERQPLYNSPLHF. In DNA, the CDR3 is TGCAGCGTTGAATTAGAGCGGCAGCCTCTCTATAATTCACCCCTCCACTTT.

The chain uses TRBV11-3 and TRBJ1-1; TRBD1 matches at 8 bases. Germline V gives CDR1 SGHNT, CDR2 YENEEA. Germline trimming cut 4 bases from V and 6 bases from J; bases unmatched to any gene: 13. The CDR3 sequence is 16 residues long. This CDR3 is CASSCEQGGYSPEAFF. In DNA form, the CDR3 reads TGTGCCAGCAGCTGTGAACAGGGGGGGTATAGTCCTGAAGCTTTCTTT.

Here the CDR3 DNA reads TGCGCCAGCGCTGTCTTAGGGGGCGGAGGTGAGCAGTTCTTC. This gives the protein CASAVLGGGGEQFF. J is TRBJ2-1 and V is TRBV5-1; TRBD1 matches 7 bases. Losses at the gene ends were 7 bases for V and 9 bases for J; bases not matched to a gene: 13. The CDR3 covers 14 residues. Germline CDR1 and CDR2: SGHRS and YFSETQ. Complete variable domain (other parts from reference TRBV5-1 and TRBJ2-1): KAGVTQTPRYLIKTRGQQVTLSCSPISGHRSVSWYQQTPGQGLQFLFEYFSETQRNKGNFPGRFSGRQFSNSRSEMNVSTLELGDSALYLCASAVLGGGGEQFFGPGTRLTVL.

CDR3 in amino acids: CASSFQYNQPQHF. In DNA, the CDR3 is TGTGCCAGCAGTTTCCAGTACAATCAGCCCCAGCATTTT. The chain employs TRBV27 and TRBJ1-5; D is undetermined. Germline CDR1 and CDR2: MNHEY and SMNVEV (reference sequence). CDR3 length: 13 residues. Trimming pared 3 bases from V and 3 bases from J, leaving 6 bases between.

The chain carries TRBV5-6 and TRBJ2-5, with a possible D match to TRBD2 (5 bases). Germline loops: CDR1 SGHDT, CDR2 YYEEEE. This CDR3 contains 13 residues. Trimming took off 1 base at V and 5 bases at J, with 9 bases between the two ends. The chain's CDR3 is CASSLRGGETQYF. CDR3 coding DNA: TGTGCCAGCAGCTTGCGGGGTGGGGAGACCCAGTACTTC.

The CDR3 sequence is CASSFSGVRNEQFF. The CDR3 DNA sequence: TGTGCCAGCAGCTTTTCGGGGGTTAGGAATGAGCAGTTCTTC. This sequence joins TRBV27 and TRBJ2-1; a possible D gene is TRBD2 (6 bases). This CDR3 is 14 amino acids long. Germline V gene sequence: CDR1 MNHEY, CDR2 SMNVEV (reference sequence). Trimming stripped 6 bases from V and 7 bases from J, with 16 bases between.

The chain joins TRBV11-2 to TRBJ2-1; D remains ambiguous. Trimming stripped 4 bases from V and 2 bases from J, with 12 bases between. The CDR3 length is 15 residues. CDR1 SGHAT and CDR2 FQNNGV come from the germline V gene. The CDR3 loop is CASSYGFGAYNEQFF. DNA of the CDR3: TGTGCCAGCAGCTACGGGTTTGGAGCCTACAATGAGCAGTTCTTC.

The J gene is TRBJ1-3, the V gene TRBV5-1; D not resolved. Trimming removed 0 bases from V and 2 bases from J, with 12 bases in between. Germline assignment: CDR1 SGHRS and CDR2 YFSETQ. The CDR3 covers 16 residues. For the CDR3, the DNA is TGCGCCAGCAGCTTGGCTCAGCGGGGAGCTGGAAACACCATATATTTT. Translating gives CASSLAQRGAGNTIYF. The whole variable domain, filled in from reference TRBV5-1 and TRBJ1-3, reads KAGVTQTPRYLIKTRGQQVTLSCSPISGHRSVSWYQQTPGQGLQFLFEYFSETQRNKGNFPGRFSGRQFSNSRSEMNVSTLELGDSALYLCASSLAQRGAGNTIYFGEGSWLTVV.